Each of the 3 T cell receptor beta chains below was sequenced from the same sample in a study of vaccination effects on CD4 cells after COVID-19. Before sequencing, viral peptide pools were used by the ViraFEST assay to expand antigen-specific CD4+ T cells. Following 10 days of culture, CD4+ T cells were isolated. The vaccine given was either BNT162b2 or mRNA-1273, in two doses. No antigen has been identified for these receptors. Repertoires were generated with immunoSEQ multiplex PCR, while TCRdb's copy carries only in-frame clones and drops some. Of under 80,000 clones detected, 76% appear once; the ten largest clones hold approximately 0.95%. The sequenced sample was CD4+ T cells from PBMCs cultured with HCoV-OC43 spike peptides, obtained after COVID-19 vaccination. Subset described: HCoV-OC43 spike overlapping peptide pool stimulation. The receptors were sampled from a human donor who received a COVID-19 vaccine.

J is TRBJ1-1 and V is TRBV5-8; 7 bases map to TRBD1. The CDR3 is 15 residues long. The germline V gene encodes CDR1 SGHTS and CDR2 YDEGEE. V shed 7 bases, J shed 1 base, and the junction held 10 bases outside the gene matches. CDR3 sequence reads: CASPTSGGENTEAFF. CDR3 DNA sequence: TGTGCCAGCCCGACCTCAGGGGGTGAGAACACTGAAGCTTTCTTT. Together with reference TRBV5-8 and TRBJ1-1, the CDR3 gives the full variable domain: EAGVTQSPTHLIKTRGQQATLRCSPISGHTSVYWYQQALGLGLQFLLWYDEGEERNRGNFPPRFSGRQFPNYSSELNVNALELEDSALYLCASPTSGGENTEAFFGQGTRLTVV.

This clone has only a few counts. This chain connects TRBV5-1 to TRBJ2-1; 9 positions agree with TRBD2. The CDR3 sequence is 18 residues long. V gave up 0 bases and J gave up 8 bases; unmatched junction bases: 15. CDR1 is SGHRS and CDR2 is YFSETQ in the germline V gene. CDR3 sequence reads: CASSLAARGGAALDEQFF. The CDR3 DNA reads as TGCGCCAGCAGCTTGGCCGCTCGCGGGGGGGCCGCTTTGGATGAGCAGTTCTTC. Full variable domain (missing parts from reference TRBV5-1 and TRBJ2-1): KAGVTQTPRYLIKTRGQQVTLSCSPISGHRSVSWYQQTPGQGLQFLFEYFSETQRNKGNFPGRFSGRQFSNSRSEMNVSTLELGDSALYLCASSLAARGGAALDEQFFGPGTRLTVL.

The chain links TRBV7-2 to TRBJ1-1; maybe TRBD1 (5 bases). This CDR3 comprises 13 residues. The V gene's germline CDR1 is SGHTA and CDR2 FQGNSA. The ends were cut back, 7 bases at V and 6 bases at J, with 15 bases in the middle. CDR3 sequence reads: CASTTIREAEAFF. In DNA form, the CDR3 reads TGTGCCAGCACGACGATCAGGGAGGCTGAAGCTTTCTTT.